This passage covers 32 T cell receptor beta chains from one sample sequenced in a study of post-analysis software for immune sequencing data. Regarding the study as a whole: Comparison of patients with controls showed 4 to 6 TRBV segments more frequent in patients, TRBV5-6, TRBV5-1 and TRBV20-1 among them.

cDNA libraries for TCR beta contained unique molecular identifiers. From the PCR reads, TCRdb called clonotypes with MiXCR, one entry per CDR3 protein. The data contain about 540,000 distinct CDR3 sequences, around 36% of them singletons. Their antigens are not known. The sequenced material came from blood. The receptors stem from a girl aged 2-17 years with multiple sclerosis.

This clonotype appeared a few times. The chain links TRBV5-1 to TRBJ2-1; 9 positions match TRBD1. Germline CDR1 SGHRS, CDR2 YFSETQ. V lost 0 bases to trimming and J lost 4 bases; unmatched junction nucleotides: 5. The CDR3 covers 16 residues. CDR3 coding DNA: TGCGCCAGCAGCTTGGAGACAGGGGGGCAATACAATGAGCAGTTCTTC. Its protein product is CASSLETGGQYNEQFF.

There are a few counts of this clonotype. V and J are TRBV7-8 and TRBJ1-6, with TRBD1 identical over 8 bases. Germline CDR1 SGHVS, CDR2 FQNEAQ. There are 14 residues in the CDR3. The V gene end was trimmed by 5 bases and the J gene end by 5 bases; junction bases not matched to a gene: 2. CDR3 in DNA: TGTGCCAGCAGCCAGACAGGGGATAATTCACCCCTCCACTTT. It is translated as CASSQTGDNSPLHF.

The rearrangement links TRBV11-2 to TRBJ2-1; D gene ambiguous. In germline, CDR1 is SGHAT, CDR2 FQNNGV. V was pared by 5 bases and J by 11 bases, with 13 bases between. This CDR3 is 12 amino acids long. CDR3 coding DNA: TGTGCCAGCAGCCCCCCTTCCCAGCAGCAGTTCTTC. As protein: CASSPPSQQQFF.

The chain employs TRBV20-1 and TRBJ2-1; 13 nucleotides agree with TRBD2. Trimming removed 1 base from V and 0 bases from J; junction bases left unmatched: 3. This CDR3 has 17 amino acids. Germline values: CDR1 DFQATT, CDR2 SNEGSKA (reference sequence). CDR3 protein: CSARGTSGSVSYNEQFF. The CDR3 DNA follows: TGCAGTGCTAGAGGGACTAGCGGGAGTGTCTCCTACAATGAGCAGTTCTTC.

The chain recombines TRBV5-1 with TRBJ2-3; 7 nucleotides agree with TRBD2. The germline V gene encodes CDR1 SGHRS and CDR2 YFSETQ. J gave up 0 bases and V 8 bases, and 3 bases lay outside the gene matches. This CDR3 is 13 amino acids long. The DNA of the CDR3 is TGCGCCAGTCGGGACTACAGCACAGATACGCAGTATTTT. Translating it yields CASRDYSTDTQYF.

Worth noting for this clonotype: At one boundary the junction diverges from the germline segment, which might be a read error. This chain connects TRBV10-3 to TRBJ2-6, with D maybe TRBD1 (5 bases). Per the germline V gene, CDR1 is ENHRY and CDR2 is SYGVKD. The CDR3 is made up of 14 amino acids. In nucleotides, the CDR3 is TGTGCCATCAGCTGGAGCTCTGGGGCCAACGTCCGGACTTTC. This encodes CAISWSSGANVRTF.

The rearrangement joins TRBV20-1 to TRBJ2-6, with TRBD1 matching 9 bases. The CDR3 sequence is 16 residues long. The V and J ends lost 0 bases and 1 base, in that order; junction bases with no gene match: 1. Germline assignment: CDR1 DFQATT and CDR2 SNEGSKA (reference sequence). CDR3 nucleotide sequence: TGCAGTGCTAGAGAGACAGGGGGGTCTGGGGCCAACGTCCTGACTTTC. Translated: CSARETGGSGANVLTF.

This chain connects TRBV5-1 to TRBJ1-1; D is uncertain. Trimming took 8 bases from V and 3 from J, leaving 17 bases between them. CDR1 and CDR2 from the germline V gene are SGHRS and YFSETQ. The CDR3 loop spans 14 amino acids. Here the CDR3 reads CASKETSGDTEAFF. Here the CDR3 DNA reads TGCGCCAGTAAGGAAACTTCCGGAGACACTGAAGCTTTCTTT.

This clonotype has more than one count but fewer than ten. The CDR3 nucleotides are TGTGCCAGCAGCGTAGGCGGGACAGCAGGCTATGAGCAGTTCTTC. It codes for CASSVGGTAGYEQFF. The V gene is TRBV9, the J gene TRBJ2-1; TRBD1 might be the D (7 bases). The CDR3 runs 15 residues. Germline CDR1 reads SGDLS; CDR2 reads YYNGEE. Trimming took off 0 bases at V and 8 bases at J, with 15 bases between the two ends.

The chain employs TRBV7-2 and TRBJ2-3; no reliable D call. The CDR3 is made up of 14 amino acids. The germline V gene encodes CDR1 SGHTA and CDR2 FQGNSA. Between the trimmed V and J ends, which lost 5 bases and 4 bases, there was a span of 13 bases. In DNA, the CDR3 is TGTGCCAGCAGCCCCGACTCTAGTGCAGATACGCAGTATTTT. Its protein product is CASSPDSSADTQYF.

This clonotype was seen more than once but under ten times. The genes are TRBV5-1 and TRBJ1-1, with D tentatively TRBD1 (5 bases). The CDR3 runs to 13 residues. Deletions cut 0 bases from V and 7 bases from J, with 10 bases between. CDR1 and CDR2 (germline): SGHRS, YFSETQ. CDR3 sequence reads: CASSLGAGGEAFF. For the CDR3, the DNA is TGCGCCAGCAGCTTGGGGGCCGGGGGTGAAGCTTTCTTT.

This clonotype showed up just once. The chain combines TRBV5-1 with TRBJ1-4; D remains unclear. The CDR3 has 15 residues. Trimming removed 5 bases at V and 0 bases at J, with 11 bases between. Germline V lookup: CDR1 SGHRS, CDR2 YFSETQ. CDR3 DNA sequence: TGCGCCAGCAGGTCCGGAGGGCCAACTAATGAAAAACTGTTTTTT. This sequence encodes CASRSGGPTNEKLFF.

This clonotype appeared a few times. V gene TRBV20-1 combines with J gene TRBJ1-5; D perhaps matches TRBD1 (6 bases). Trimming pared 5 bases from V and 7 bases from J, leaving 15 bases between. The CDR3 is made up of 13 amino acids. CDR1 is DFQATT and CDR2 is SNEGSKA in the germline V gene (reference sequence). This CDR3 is CSAWAGGRQPQHF. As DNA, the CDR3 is TGCAGTGCTTGGGCTGGGGGCCGGCAGCCCCAGCATTTT.

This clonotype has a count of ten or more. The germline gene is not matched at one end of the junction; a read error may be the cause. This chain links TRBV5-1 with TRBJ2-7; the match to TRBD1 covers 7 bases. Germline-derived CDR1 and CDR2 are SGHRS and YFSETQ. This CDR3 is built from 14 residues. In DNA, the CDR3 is TGTGCCAGCAGTTTACGGGACAGTTCCTACGAGCAGTACTTC. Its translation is CASSLRDSSYEQYF.

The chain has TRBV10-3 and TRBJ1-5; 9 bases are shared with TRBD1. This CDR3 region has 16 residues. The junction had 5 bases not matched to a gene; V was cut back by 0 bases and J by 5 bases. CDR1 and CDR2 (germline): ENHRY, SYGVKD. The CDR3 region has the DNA TGTGCCATCAGTGAGTCCCGGGACAGGGCCCATCAGCCCCAGCATTTT. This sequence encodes CAISESRDRAHQPQHF.

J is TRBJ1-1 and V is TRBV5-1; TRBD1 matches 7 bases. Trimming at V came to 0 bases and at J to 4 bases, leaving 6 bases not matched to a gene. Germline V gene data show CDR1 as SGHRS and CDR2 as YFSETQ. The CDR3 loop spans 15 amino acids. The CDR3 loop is CASSLDTSGGTEAFF. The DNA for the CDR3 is TGCGCCAGCAGCTTGGATACATCAGGGGGCACTGAAGCTTTCTTT.

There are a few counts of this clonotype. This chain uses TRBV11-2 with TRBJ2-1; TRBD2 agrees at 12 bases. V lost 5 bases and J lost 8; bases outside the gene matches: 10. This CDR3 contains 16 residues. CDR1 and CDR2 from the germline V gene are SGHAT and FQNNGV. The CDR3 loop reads CASSPNQLAGGHEQFF. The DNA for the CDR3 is TGTGCCAGCAGCCCTAATCAACTAGCGGGGGGACATGAGCAGTTCTTC.

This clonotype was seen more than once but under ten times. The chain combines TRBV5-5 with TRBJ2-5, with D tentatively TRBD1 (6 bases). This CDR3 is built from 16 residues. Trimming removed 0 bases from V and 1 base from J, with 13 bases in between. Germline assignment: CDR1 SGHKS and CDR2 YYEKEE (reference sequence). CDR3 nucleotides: TGTGCCAGCAGCTTGGGCCCCAGGGGCTTCCAAGAGACCCAGTACTTC. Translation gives CASSLGPRGFQETQYF. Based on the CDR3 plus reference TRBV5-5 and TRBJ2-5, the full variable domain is DAGVTQSPTHLIKTRGQQVTLRCSPISGHKSVSWYQQVLGQGPQFIFQYYEKEERGRGNFPDRFSARQFPNYSSELNVNALLLGDSALYLCASSLGPRGFQETQYFGPGTRLLVL.

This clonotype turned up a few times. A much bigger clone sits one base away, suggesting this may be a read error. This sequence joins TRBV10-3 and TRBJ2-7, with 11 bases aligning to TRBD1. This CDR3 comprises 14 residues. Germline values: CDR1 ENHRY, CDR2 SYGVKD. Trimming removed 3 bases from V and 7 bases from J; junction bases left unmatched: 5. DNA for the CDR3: TGTGCCATCAGTGACCGGACAGGGGGCAATGAGCAGTACTTC. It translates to CAISDRTGGNEQYF.

The CDR3 DNA sequence: TGTGCCAGCAGCGTATTACAGGGGGCCCCCGGGGAGCTGTTTTTT. Its protein product is CASSVLQGAPGELFF. The V gene is TRBV9, the J gene TRBJ2-2; 9 bases fit TRBD1. The CDR3 consists of 15 residues. Germline-derived CDR1 and CDR2 are SGDLS and YYNGEE. J gave up 6 bases and V 1 base, and 4 bases lay outside the gene matches.

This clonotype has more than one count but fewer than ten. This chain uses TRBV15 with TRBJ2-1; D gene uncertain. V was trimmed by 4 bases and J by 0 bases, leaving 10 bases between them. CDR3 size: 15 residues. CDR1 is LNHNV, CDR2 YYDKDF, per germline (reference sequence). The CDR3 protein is CATSTRSISYNEQFF. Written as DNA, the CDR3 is TGTGCCACCAGCACAAGATCTATCTCCTACAATGAGCAGTTCTTC.

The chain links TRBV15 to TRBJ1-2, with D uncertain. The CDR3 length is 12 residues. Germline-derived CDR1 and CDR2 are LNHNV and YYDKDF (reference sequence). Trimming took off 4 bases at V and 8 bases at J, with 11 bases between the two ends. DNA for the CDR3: TGTGCCACCAGCACAACCATGGGGGGCTACACCTTC. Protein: CATSTTMGGYTF.

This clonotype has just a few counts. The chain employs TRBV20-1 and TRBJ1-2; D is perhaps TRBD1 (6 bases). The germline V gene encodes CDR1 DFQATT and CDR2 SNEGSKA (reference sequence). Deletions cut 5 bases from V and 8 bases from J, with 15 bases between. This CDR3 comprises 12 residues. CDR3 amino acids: CSASPGAGGYTF. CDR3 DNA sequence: TGCAGTGCTTCACCGGGGGCCGGAGGCTACACCTTC.

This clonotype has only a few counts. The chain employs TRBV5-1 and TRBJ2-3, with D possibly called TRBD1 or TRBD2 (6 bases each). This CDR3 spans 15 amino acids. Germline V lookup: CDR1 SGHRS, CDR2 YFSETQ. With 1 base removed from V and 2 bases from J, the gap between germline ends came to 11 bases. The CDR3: CASSLRGVNTDTQYF. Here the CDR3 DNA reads TGCGCCAGCAGCTTGAGGGGGGTAAACACAGATACGCAGTATTTT.

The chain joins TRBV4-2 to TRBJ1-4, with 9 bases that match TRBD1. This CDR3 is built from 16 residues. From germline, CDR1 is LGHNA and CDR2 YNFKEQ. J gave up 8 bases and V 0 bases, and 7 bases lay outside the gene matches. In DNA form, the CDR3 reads TGTGCCAGCAGCCAAGAACCGGGACAGGGACGCGAAAAACTGTTTTTT. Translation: CASSQEPGQGREKLFF.

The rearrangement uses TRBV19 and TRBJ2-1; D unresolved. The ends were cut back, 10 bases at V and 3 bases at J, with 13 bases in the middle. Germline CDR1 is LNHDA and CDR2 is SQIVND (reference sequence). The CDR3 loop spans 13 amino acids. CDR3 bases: TGTGCCACCTCGAGGCTAGTCTACAATGAGCAGTTCTTC. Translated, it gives CATSRLVYNEQFF.

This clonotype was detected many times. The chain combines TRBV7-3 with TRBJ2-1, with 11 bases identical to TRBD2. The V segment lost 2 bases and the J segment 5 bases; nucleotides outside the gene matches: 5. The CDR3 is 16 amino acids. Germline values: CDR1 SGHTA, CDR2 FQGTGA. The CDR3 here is CASSLEGTSGDNEQFF. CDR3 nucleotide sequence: TGTGCCAGCAGCTTAGAGGGGACTAGCGGAGACAATGAGCAGTTCTTC.

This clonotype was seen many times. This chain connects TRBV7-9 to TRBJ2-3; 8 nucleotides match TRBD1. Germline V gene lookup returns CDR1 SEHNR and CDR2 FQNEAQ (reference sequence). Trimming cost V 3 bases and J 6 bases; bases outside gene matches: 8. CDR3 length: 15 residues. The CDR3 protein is CASSFGSGGADTQYF. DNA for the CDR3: TGTGCCAGCAGCTTTGGATCAGGGGGCGCGGATACGCAGTATTTT. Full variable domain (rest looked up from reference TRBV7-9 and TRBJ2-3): DTGVSQNPRHKITKRGQNVTFRCDPISEHNRLYWYRQTLGQGPEFLTYFQNEAQLEKSRLLSDRFSAERPKGSFSTLEIQRTEQGDSAMYLCASSFGSGGADTQYFGPGTRLTVL.

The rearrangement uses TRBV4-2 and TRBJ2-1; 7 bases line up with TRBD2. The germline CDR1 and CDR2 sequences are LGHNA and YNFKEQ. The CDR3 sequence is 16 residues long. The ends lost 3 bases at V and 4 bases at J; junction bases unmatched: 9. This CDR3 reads CASSQNRLAGYNEQFF. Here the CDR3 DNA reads TGTGCCAGCAGCCAGAATCGACTAGCCGGATACAATGAGCAGTTCTTC.

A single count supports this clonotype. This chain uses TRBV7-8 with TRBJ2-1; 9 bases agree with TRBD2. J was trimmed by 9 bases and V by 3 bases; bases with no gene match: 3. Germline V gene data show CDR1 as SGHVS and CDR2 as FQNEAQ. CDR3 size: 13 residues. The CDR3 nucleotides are TGTGCCAGCAGCTTGGGACTAGCTCGTGAGCAGTTCTTC. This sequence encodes CASSLGLAREQFF. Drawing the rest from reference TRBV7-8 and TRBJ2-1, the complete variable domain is GAGVSQSPRYKVAKRGQDVALRCDPISGHVSLFWYQQALGQGPEFLTYFQNEAQLDKSGLPSDRFFAERPEGSVSTLKIQRTQQEDSAVYLCASSLGLAREQFFGPGTRLTVL.

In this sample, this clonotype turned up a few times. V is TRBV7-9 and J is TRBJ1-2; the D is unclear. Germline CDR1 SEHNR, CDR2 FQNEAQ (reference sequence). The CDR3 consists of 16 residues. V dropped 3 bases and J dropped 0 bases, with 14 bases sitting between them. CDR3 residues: CASSFPLDSPNYGYTF. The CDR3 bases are TGTGCCAGCAGCTTTCCACTCGATAGTCCTAACTATGGCTACACCTTC.

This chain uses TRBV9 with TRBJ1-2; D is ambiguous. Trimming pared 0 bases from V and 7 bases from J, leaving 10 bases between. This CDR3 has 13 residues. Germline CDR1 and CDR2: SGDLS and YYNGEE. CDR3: CASSVGREGGYTF. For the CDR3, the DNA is TGTGCCAGCAGCGTAGGGAGGGAAGGTGGCTACACCTTC. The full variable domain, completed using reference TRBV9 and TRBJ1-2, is DSGVTQTPKHLITATGQRVTLRCSPRSGDLSVYWYQQSLDQGLQFLIQYYNGEERAKGNILERFSAQQFPDLHSELNLSSLELGDSALYFCASSVGREGGYTFGSGTRLTVV.